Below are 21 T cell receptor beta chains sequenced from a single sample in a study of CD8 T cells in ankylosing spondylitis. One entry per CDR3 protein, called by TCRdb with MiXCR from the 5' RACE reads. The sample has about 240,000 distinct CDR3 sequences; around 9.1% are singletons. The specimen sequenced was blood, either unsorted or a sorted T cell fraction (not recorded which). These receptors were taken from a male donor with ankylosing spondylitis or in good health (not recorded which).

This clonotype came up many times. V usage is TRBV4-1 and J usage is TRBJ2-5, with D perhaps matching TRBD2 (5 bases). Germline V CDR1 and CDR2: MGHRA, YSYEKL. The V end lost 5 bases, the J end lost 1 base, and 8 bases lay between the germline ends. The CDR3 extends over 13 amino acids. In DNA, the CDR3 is TGCGCCAGCAGCAAGGGAGTCCAAGAGACCCAGTACTTC. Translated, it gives CASSKGVQETQYF.

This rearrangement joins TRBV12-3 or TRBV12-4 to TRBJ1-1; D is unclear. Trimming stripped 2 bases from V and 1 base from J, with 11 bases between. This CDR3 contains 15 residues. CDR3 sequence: CASSLWPLENTEAFF. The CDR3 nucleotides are TGTGCCAGCAGTTTATGGCCATTGGAGAACACTGAAGCTTTCTTT.

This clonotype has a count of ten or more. Here the CDR3 DNA reads TGCAGTGCTAGCTCAGGGTTCGGGACAGGTACAGATACGCAGTATTTT. The encoded protein is CSASSGFGTGTDTQYF. The J gene is TRBJ2-3, the V gene TRBV20-1; 8 bases line up with TRBD1. V was clipped by 3 bases and J by 3 bases; unmatched bases: 11. The germline gives CDR1 DFQATT, CDR2 SNEGSKA (reference sequence). The CDR3 spans 16 residues.

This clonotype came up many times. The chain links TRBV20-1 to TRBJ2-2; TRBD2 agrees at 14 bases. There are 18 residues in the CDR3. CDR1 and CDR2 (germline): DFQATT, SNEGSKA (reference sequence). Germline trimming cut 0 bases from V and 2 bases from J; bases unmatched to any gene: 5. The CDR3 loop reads CSARDYGTSGRNTGELFF. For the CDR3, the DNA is TGCAGTGCTAGAGATTACGGGACTAGCGGGAGAAACACCGGGGAGCTGTTTTTT.

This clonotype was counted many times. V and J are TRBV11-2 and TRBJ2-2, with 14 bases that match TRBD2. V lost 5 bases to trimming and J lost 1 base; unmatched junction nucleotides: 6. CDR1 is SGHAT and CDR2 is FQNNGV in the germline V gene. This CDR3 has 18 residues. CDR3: CASSPRTSGRMNTGELFF. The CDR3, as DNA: TGTGCCAGCAGCCCACGGACTAGCGGGAGGATGAACACCGGGGAGCTGTTTTTT.

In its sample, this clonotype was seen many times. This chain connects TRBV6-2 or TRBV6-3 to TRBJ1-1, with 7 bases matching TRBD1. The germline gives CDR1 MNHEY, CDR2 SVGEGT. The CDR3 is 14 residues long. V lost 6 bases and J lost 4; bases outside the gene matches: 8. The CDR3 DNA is TGTGCCAGCAGGGCCGGGACAGTTTCCACTGAAGCTTTCTTT. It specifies CASRAGTVSTEAFF.

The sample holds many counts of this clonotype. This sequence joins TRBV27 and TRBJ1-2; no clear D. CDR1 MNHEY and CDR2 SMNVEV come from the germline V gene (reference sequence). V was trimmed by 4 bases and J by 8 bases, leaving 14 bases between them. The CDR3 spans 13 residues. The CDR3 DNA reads TGTGCCAGCAGTTGGCTCGGCTCTGGGGGCTACACCTTC. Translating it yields CASSWLGSGGYTF.

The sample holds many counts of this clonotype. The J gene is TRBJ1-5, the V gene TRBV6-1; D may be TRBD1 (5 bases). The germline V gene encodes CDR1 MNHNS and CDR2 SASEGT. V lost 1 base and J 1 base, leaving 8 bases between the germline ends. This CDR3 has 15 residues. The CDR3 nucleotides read TGTGCCAGCAGTGAAGTTTGGGGGAGCAATCAGCCCCAGCATTTT. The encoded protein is CASSEVWGSNQPQHF.

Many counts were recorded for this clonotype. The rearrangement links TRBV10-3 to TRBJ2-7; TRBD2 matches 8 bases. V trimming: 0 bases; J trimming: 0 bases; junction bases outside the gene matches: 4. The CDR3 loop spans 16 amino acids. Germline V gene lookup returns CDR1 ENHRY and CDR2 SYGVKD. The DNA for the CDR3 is TGTGCCATCAGTGAGTCGAGTAGCGGGAACTCCTACGAGCAGTACTTC. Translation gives CAISESSSGNSYEQYF.

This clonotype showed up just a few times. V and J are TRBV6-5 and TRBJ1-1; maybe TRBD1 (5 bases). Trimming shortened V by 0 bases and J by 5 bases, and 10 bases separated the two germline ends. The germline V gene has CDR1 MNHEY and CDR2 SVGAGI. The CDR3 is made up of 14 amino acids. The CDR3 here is CASSYSLGGTEAFF. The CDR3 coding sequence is TGTGCCAGCAGTTACTCCTTGGGGGGAACTGAAGCTTTCTTT.

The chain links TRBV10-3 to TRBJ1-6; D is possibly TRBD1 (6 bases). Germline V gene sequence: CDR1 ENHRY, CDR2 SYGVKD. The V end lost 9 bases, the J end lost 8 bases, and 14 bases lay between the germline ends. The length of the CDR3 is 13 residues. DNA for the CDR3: TGTGCCATGGGGGCCGGACGGGATTCACCCCTCCACTTT. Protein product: CAMGAGRDSPLHF.

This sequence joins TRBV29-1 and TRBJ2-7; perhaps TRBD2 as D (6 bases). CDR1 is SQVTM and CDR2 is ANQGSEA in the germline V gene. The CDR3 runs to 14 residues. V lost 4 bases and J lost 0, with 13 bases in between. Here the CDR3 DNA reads TGCAGCGTTGGGGGGAGGTCACCCTCCTACGAGCAGTACTTC. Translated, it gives CSVGGRSPSYEQYF.

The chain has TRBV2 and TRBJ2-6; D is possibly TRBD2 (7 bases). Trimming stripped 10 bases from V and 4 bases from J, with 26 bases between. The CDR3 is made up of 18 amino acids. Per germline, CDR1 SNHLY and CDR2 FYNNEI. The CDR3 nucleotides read TGTGCCATCTGTTTAGGGGGACTAAATAACCCCGGGGCCAACGTCCTGACTTTC. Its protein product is CAICLGGLNNPGANVLTF.

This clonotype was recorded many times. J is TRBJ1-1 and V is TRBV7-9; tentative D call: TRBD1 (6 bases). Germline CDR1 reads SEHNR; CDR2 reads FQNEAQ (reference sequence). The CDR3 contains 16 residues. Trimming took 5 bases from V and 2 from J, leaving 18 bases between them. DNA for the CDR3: TGTGCCAGCAGCCCCCCGACAGGATTGTTAAACACTGAAGCTTTCTTT. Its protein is CASSPPTGLLNTEAFF.

As DNA, the CDR3 is TGTGCCAGCAGCTTAGCGAGAGGGGGCTCGGATTCACCCCTCCACTTT. Encoded protein: CASSLARGGSDSPLHF. The gene calls are TRBV7-2 and TRBJ1-6, with 7 bases matching TRBD1. J lost 8 bases, V lost 0 bases, and 7 bases had no gene match. CDR1 SGHTA and CDR2 FQGNSA come from the germline V gene. CDR3 length equals 16 residues.

The CDR3 DNA is TGTGCCAGCAAATCAGGTCCCGGGGAGCTGTTTTTT. Translating it yields CASKSGPGELFF. This chain connects TRBV28 to TRBJ2-2; no clear D. V shed 7 bases and J shed 6 bases, with 9 bases lying between them. Germline V lookup: CDR1 MDHEN, CDR2 SYDVKM. This CDR3 region has 12 residues.

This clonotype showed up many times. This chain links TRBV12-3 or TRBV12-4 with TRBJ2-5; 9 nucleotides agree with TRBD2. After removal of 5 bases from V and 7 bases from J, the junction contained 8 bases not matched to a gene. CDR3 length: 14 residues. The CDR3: CASSGGLAVVTQYF. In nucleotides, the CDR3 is TGTGCCAGCAGTGGGGGACTAGCTGTAGTGACCCAGTACTTC.

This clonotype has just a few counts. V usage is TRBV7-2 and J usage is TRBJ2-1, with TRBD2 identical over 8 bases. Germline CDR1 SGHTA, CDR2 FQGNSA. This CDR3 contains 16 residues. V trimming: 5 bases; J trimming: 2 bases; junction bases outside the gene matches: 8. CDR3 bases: TGTGCCAGCAGCACAGGGTACGGGAGGGCCTACAATGAGCAGTTCTTC. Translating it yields CASSTGYGRAYNEQFF.

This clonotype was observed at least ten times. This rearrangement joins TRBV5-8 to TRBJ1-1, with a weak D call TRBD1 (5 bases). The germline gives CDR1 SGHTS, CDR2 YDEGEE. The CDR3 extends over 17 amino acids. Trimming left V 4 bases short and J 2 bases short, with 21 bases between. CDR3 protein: CASSLGTATSFNTEAFF. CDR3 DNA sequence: TGTGCCAGCAGCCTGGGGACCGCTACTTCCTTTAACACTGAAGCTTTCTTT.

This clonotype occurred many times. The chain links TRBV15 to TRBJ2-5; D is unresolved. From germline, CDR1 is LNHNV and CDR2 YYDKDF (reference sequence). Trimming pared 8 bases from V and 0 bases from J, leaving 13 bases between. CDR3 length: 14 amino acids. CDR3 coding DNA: TGTGCCACCTCCACAGCCCTTGACCAAGAGACCCAGTACTTC. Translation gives CATSTALDQETQYF.

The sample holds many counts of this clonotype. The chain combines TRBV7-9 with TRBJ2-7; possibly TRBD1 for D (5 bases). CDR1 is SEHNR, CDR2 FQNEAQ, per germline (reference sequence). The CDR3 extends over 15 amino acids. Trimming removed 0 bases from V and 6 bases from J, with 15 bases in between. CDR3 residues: CASSLAETQGSEQYF. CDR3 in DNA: TGTGCCAGCAGCTTAGCGGAGACTCAGGGTAGCGAGCAGTACTTC.